This TCR beta chain was captured in a study of blood T cell repertoires in COVID-19. Study-level information: COVID-19 samples collected from the United States, Italy and Spain covered acute and convalescent phases. PBMCs, B-cell-depleted T cells, or T cells were the source of the cDNA or gDNA that made up the material.

The CDR3 contains 15 residues. Germline V gene lookup returns CDR1 MNHEY and CDR2 SMNVEV (reference sequence). Trimming took 0 bases from V and 2 from J; bases not matched to a gene: 3. Original handling: Reference gene primer amplification in the assay estimated nucleated cell counts. Libraries were prepared by immunoSEQ multiplex PCR; TCRdb keeps only in-frame clonotypes and omits some of them. V and J calls and clone size follow that table, whereas D and trimming were derived from the DNA. The data show about 98,000 clones, approximately 86% seen once. The V call is TRBV27, the J call TRBJ2-7, with 8 bases matching TRBD1. This clonotype originated in a man over 45 with acute or convalescent COVID-19. Specimen: peripheral blood. In DNA, the CDR3 is TGTGCCAGCAGTTTATCCAGACAGGGGACCTACGAGCAGTACTTC. Translated: CASSLSRQGTYEQYF.